The 8 T cell receptor beta chains below all came from one sample that was sequenced in a study of T cell responses to AZD1222 COVID-19 vaccine. The method was immunoSEQ multiplex PCR; TCRdb's version includes in-frame clones alone and lacks a portion of them. The sample yields under 150,000 clones, about 90% seen once. The sequencing used peripheral blood, collected 28 days after the second AZD1222 dose. The receptors were sampled from an adult who received the AZD1222 COVID-19 vaccine.

The rearrangement joins TRBV6-5 to TRBJ1-1; D gene ambiguous. This CDR3 contains 13 residues. The ends were cut back, 2 bases at V and 1 base at J, with 5 bases in the middle. CDR1 and CDR2 from the germline V gene are MNHEY and SVGAGI. The CDR3 nucleotides read TGTGCCAGCAGTTACATTGGGAACACTGAAGCTTTCTTT. This gives the protein CASSYIGNTEAFF.

V is TRBV10-3 and J is TRBJ1-3; D unclear. The CDR3 sequence is 15 residues long. CDR1 and CDR2 (germline): ENHRY, SYGVKD. V gave up 6 bases and J gave up 2 bases, with 14 bases separating them. Written as DNA, the CDR3 is TGTGCCATCAGGCAAGAATCGGGAGCTGGAAACACCATATATTTT. Amino acid sequence: CAIRQESGAGNTIYF.

The gene calls are TRBV5-4 and TRBJ1-3; 11 positions agree with TRBD1. The germline V gene has CDR1 SGHNT and CDR2 YYREEE (reference sequence). The CDR3 extends over 16 amino acids. Unmatched junction bases numbered 0, after V lost 0 bases and J lost 1 base. CDR3 protein: CASSLGDRGSGNTIYF. The CDR3 DNA sequence: TGTGCCAGCAGCTTGGGGGACAGGGGGTCTGGAAACACCATATATTTT.

V gene TRBV6-5 combines with J gene TRBJ2-1, with TRBD2 matching over 11 bases. The CDR3 runs to 13 residues. V shed 2 bases, J shed 15 bases, and the junction held 6 bases outside the gene matches. In germline, CDR1 is MNHEY, CDR2 SVGAGI. The CDR3, as DNA: TGTGCCAGCAGTTACCGAGGGACTAGCGGCCGGTTCTTC. This translates into CASSYRGTSGRFF.

The chain uses TRBV3-1 (or the pseudogene TRBV3-2) and TRBJ1-4; D is perhaps TRBD1 (5 bases). Per germline, CDR1 LGHDT and CDR2 YNNKEL (reference sequence). The CDR3 runs 16 residues. The V end was cut by 5 bases, the J end by 4 bases, with 17 bases between. The CDR3 nucleotides are TGTGCCAGCAGCGGCCGGCCAGGGAGGGGTAATGAAAAACTGTTTTTT. It is translated as CASSGRPGRGNEKLFF.

The chain employs TRBV7-8 and TRBJ2-7; the match to TRBD1 covers 8 bases. Looked up from germline, CDR1 is SGHVS and CDR2 is FQNEAQ. V shed 3 bases and J 2 bases; nucleotides not matched to a gene: 9. CDR3 length equals 16 residues. The CDR3 loop is CASSLGGQVAPYEQYV. As DNA, the CDR3 is TGTGCCAGCAGCTTGGGGGGACAGGTCGCCCCCTACGAGCAGTACGTC.

This clone was seen more than once but under ten times. In DNA, the CDR3 is TGTGCCAGCAGAGATTTGGACAGGGGTTATGAAAAACTGTTTTTT. Residues: CASRDLDRGYEKLFF. V usage is TRBV2 and J usage is TRBJ1-4, with 9 bases matching TRBD1. The germline V gene encodes CDR1 SNHLY and CDR2 FYNNEI. The CDR3 length is 15 residues. The V gene end was trimmed by 6 bases and the J gene end by 6 bases; junction bases not matched to a gene: 8.

The chain combines TRBV9 with TRBJ2-5, with 7 bases that match TRBD1. This CDR3 spans 14 amino acids. Germline lookup yields CDR1 SGDLS and CDR2 YYNGEE. Unmatched junction bases numbered 6, after V lost 2 bases and J lost 5 bases. Written as DNA, the CDR3 is TGTGCCAGCAGCGTGACAGGGATTTCGGAGACCCAGTACTTC. Translating it yields CASSVTGISETQYF.